Below, one T cell receptor beta chain is given with its context. Its target is not known. These data originate in a study of long-term antiretroviral therapy in people with HIV. Findings and limits, study-wide: Blood collection from about 2004 to 2017 possibly occurred under older ART regimens. No data were available on ART adherence, viral resistance or therapy changes.

In germline, CDR1 is ENHRY, CDR2 SYGVKD. V was shortened by 8 bases and J by 0 bases, with 13 bases between the two germline ends. The CDR3 length is 14 residues. It was version v3.0 of the immunoSEQ assay that was run at survey level. Sequenced by immunoSEQ multiplex PCR; TCRdb stores in-frame clones only, minus some. The sample has 20,000 to 25,000 clones; about 80% are singletons. The starting material was unsorted PBMCs, obtained 1.1 years before starting antiretroviral therapy. This sequence originates from a middle-aged woman with HIV. The J gene is TRBJ1-1, the V gene TRBV10-3, with D perhaps TRBD1 (6 bases). The CDR3 sequence is CAIGWGHMNTEAFF. The CDR3 DNA reads as TGTGCCATCGGATGGGGACATATGAACACTGAAGCTTTCTTT.